This T cell receptor beta chain emerged from a study of blood T cell repertoires in COVID-19. Study background: Collection of acute and convalescent COVID-19 samples took place in the United States, Italy and Spain. Sources were T cells, B-cell-depleted T cells, or PBMCs; the material itself was cDNA or gDNA.

Source study methods: Using reference gene primer amplification, nucleated cell counts were estimated. Assay: immunoSEQ multiplex PCR; the TCRdb copy retains only in-frame clones and omits some. V and J calls and clone size are given by that table; D and trimming were obtained from the DNA. This repertoire shows some 400,000 clones, 70% to 90% found once; its top ten account for about 2.1%. Enrollment of patients from Seattle took place during active infection, with longitudinal follow-up. This CDR3 has 15 residues. The germline V and J ends were trimmed by 7 bases and 4 bases, with 19 bases remaining between them. Germline CDR1 and CDR2: LNHDA and SQIVND (reference sequence).

The chain couples TRBV19 to TRBJ1-2, with unresolved D. The sample taken for sequencing was peripheral blood. The clonotype was recovered from a woman between 55 and 75 years old with COVID-19, enrolled during active disease. The CDR3 loop is CASIPARGASYGYTF. CDR3 in DNA: TGTGCCAGTATCCCCGCCCGGGGAGCCTCCTATGGCTACACCTTC.